This TCR beta chain was sequenced for a study of cytomegalovirus exposure and HLA in healthy donors. Study as a whole: Among a few hundred genotyped donors, about 85% fell in the Caucasian-associated ancestry cluster.

V was clipped by 4 bases and J by 0 bases, with 11 bases between them. Germline-derived CDR1 and CDR2 are SGHTA and FQGNSA. There are 15 residues in the CDR3. Primers for the PCR totalled 60 Vbeta and 13 Jbeta. Here immunoSEQ multiplex PCR was the method, and the copy in TCRdb shows in-frame clones only, minus some. The sample contains 120,000 to 150,000 clones, approximately 79% of which appear only once. As regards this clone: Its antigen remains unidentified.

Study-level results: Sequencing probably produced one cluster of sequence variants that were highly shared. What a later analysis reportedly showed was that an Asian-associated ancestry cluster had fewer N-insertions than the 666-donor mean. It was in a later analysis that TCR association rates were seen to vary by HLA locus, highest for DRB1 and lowest for HLA-C.

The clonotype was recovered from a young woman in good health and CMV-seronegative. The chain employs TRBV7-2 and TRBJ2-3; maybe TRBD1 (6 bases). Sequenced material: PBMCs. The CDR3 loop reads CASSSRGGSTDTQYF. The CDR3 DNA reads TGTGCCAGCAGCTCCAGGGGTGGAAGCACAGATACGCAGTATTTT.